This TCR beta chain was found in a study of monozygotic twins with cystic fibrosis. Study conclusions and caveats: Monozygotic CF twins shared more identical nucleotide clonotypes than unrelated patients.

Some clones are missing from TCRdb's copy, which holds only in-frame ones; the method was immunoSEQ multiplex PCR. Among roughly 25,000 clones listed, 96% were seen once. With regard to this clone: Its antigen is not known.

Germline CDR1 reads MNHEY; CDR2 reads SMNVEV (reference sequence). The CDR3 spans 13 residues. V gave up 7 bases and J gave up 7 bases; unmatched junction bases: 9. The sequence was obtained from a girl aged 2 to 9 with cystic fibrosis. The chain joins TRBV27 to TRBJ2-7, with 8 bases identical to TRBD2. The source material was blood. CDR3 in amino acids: CASNAGTSSEQYF. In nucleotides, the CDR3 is TGTGCCAGCAACGCTGGGACTAGTAGTGAGCAGTACTTC.